These 29 T cell receptor beta chains share one sample of origin, sequenced in a study of blood T cells in healthy people across ages. Through a sample-barcoded 5' primer and a J-beta primer mix, a second PCR was run for roughly 6 to 11 cycles. From the 5' RACE reads, TCRdb called clonotypes with MiXCR, one entry per CDR3 protein. There are about 830,000 distinct CDR3 sequences in the sample; around 62% occur only once, and roughly 26% lies in the top ten. Sequencing input: blood. These receptors originate from a man aged 25-40 years in good health.

J is TRBJ2-1 and V is TRBV3-1; maybe TRBD1 (5 bases). Trimming took 0 bases from V and 2 from J, leaving 11 bases between them. The CDR3 spans 16 residues. From germline, CDR1 is LGHDT and CDR2 YNNKEL (reference sequence). The CDR3 loop reads CASSQEGAVPYNEQFF. The CDR3 nucleotides read TGTGCCAGCAGCCAAGAAGGGGCGGTCCCCTACAATGAGCAGTTCTTC.

This chain links TRBV10-3 with TRBJ2-5; 7 bases agree with TRBD1. V trimming: 9 bases; J trimming: 5 bases; junction bases outside the gene matches: 9. Germline lookup yields CDR1 ENHRY and CDR2 SYGVKD. This CDR3 has 13 residues. DNA for the CDR3: TGTGCCATGGCGACAGGGTTGGGGGAGACCCAGTACTTC. Translation: CAMATGLGETQYF.

The rearrangement links TRBV3-1 to TRBJ1-4; the D is unclear. V was shortened by 2 bases and J by 4 bases, with 14 bases between the two germline ends. This CDR3 is 16 amino acids long. The germline V gene encodes CDR1 LGHDT and CDR2 YNNKEL (reference sequence). The CDR3 DNA is TGTGCCAGCAGCCAACAACGGGCAGCGGTTAATGAAAAACTGTTTTTT. It encodes CASSQQRAAVNEKLFF.

V usage is TRBV6-2 or TRBV6-3 and J usage is TRBJ2-1; the D is unclear. V was trimmed by 0 bases and J by 1 base, leaving 7 bases between them. The germline gives CDR1 MNHEY, CDR2 SVGEGT. The CDR3 extends over 15 amino acids. The CDR3 bases are TGTGCCAGCAGTTACTCTCCGGTGTCCTACAATGAGCAGTTCTTC. Translation gives CASSYSPVSYNEQFF.

The V gene is TRBV6-2 or TRBV6-3, the J gene TRBJ1-5; D perhaps matches TRBD1 (6 bases). This CDR3 has 15 residues. V was cut by 6 bases and J by 2 bases, with 14 bases left in between. The V gene's germline CDR1 is MNHEY and CDR2 SVGEGT. In DNA form, the CDR3 reads TGTGCCAGCAGCAGGGATAACAGGGGCAATCAGCCCCAGCATTTT. Residues: CASSRDNRGNQPQHF.

The gene calls are TRBV6-6 and TRBJ2-5; TRBD2 matches at 8 bases. Unmatched junction bases numbered 11, after V lost 7 bases and J lost 1 base. The germline V gene encodes CDR1 MNHNY and CDR2 SVGAGI (reference sequence). The CDR3 covers 16 residues. CDR3 amino acids: CASKLHPAGAQETQYF. CDR3 nucleotide sequence: TGTGCCAGCAAGTTACACCCAGCGGGGGCCCAAGAGACCCAGTACTTC.

The chain has TRBV15 and TRBJ1-2; D remains ambiguous. Trimming shortened V by 0 bases and J by 0 bases, and 11 bases separated the two germline ends. This CDR3 has 16 residues. The germline CDR1 and CDR2 sequences are LNHNV and YYDKDF (reference sequence). The CDR3 spells CATSRDKEIANYGYTF. DNA for the CDR3: TGTGCCACCAGCAGAGATAAGGAGATAGCTAACTATGGCTACACCTTC.

The J gene is TRBJ1-3, the V gene TRBV28; TRBD1 is a possible D gene (5 bases). Trimming left V 7 bases short and J 5 bases short, with 15 bases between. The CDR3 runs 14 residues. The germline V gene encodes CDR1 MDHEN and CDR2 SYDVKM. The DNA for the CDR3 is TGTGCCAGCACCTCGATGTCAGGGAGAAACACCATATATTTT. Translation gives CASTSMSGRNTIYF. Supplemented by reference TRBV28 and TRBJ1-3, the full variable domain reads DVKVTQSSRYLVKRTGEKVFLECVQDMDHENMFWYRQDPGLGLRLIYFSYDVKMKEKGDIPEGYSVSREKKERFSLILESASTNQTSMYLCASTSMSGRNTIYFGEGSWLTVV.

The V gene is TRBV9, the J gene TRBJ2-7; D is perhaps TRBD1 or TRBD2 (5 bases each). The germline gives CDR1 SGDLS, CDR2 YYNGEE. V shed 5 bases and J shed 3 bases, with 18 bases lying between them. This CDR3 spans 15 amino acids. The chain's CDR3 is CASRGIRDGNYEQYF. CDR3 nucleotide sequence: TGTGCCAGCAGAGGAATCCGGGACGGGAACTACGAGCAGTACTTC.

The rearrangement uses TRBV13 and TRBJ1-6; TRBD1 matches 7 bases. There are 17 residues in the CDR3. V lost 1 base and J lost 8; bases outside the gene matches: 11. Germline V gives CDR1 PRHDT, CDR2 FYEKMQ (reference sequence). CDR3 protein: CASSLEARGGFDSPLHF. The CDR3 bases are TGTGCCAGCAGCTTAGAGGCTCGAGGGGGCTTTGATTCACCCCTCCACTTT.

J is TRBJ1-1 and V is TRBV9; 7 nucleotides line up with TRBD1. Germline loops: CDR1 SGDLS, CDR2 YYNGEE. J lost 1 base, V lost 3 bases, and 9 bases had no gene match. The CDR3 has 16 amino acids. CDR3 sequence reads: CASSEGAKGENTEAFF. CDR3 DNA: TGTGCCAGCAGCGAGGGGGCCAAGGGGGAGAACACTGAAGCTTTCTTT.

The chain recombines TRBV6-6 with TRBJ2-6, with no clear D. CDR3 length: 17 residues. Trimming took 2 bases from V and 0 from J, leaving 11 bases between them. Per germline, CDR1 MNHNY and CDR2 SVGAGI (reference sequence). The CDR3 sequence: CASSYLSPVSGANVLTF. The CDR3 nucleotides read TGTGCCAGCAGTTACCTATCCCCCGTCTCTGGGGCCAACGTCCTGACTTTC.

This clonotype has just a few counts. The V call is TRBV5-1, the J call TRBJ2-3; D not resolved. Germline lookup yields CDR1 SGHRS and CDR2 YFSETQ. V was trimmed by 6 bases and J by 3 bases, leaving 14 bases between them. The CDR3 totals 14 residues. CDR3 DNA sequence: TGCGCCAGCACGCCCCCGGATGGTACAGATACGCAGTATTTT. This translates into CASTPPDGTDTQYF.

This clonotype was counted between two and nine times. The chain has TRBV7-8 and TRBJ2-7, with a tentative D call TRBD1 (5 bases). CDR3 length: 16 amino acids. Germline V gives CDR1 SGHVS, CDR2 FQNEAQ. The V and J ends lost 3 bases and 0 bases respectively, with 15 bases between them. CDR3 bases: TGTGCCAGCAGCTTCCGACAGCCTCCCTCCTCCTACGAGCAGTACTTC. Protein sequence: CASSFRQPPSSYEQYF.

This clonotype was counted a few times. The rearrangement links TRBV7-2 to TRBJ1-1; no definite D call. CDR1 is SGHTA, CDR2 FQGNSA, per germline. The CDR3 consists of 14 residues. Trimming removed 0 bases at V and 0 bases at J, with 5 bases between. This CDR3 reads CASSLARLNTEAFF. The CDR3 DNA is TGTGCCAGCAGCTTAGCCCGATTGAACACTGAAGCTTTCTTT.

V is TRBV29-1 and J is TRBJ2-5; no firm D call. Trimming took 4 bases from V and 5 from J, leaving 11 bases between them. Germline values: CDR1 SQVTM, CDR2 ANQGSEA. This CDR3 region has 12 residues. The CDR3 spells CSVGTQEETQYF. The CDR3 nucleotides are TGCAGCGTTGGTACTCAGGAGGAGACCCAGTACTTC. Full variable domain (remainder filled in from reference TRBV29-1 and TRBJ2-5): SAVISQKPSRDICQRGTSLTIQCQVDSQVTMMFWYRQQPGQSLTLIATANQGSEATYESGFVIDKFPISRPNLTFSTLTVSNMSPEDSSIYLCSVGTQEETQYFGPGTRLLVL.

The chain has TRBV20-1 and TRBJ1-1; 8 nucleotides match TRBD1. J gave up 11 bases and V 1 base, and 6 bases lay outside the gene matches. The CDR3 has 12 amino acids. CDR1 DFQATT and CDR2 SNEGSKA come from the germline V gene (reference sequence). The CDR3 spells CSARGWGQEAFF. In DNA form, the CDR3 reads TGCAGTGCTAGAGGGTGGGGACAGGAGGCTTTCTTT.

The chain combines TRBV13 with TRBJ2-7; a possible D gene is TRBD2 (5 bases). CDR1 PRHDT and CDR2 FYEKMQ come from the germline V gene (reference sequence). V was cut by 6 bases and J by 5 bases, with 11 bases left in between. The CDR3 is 12 residues long. This CDR3 is CASSRQEDEQYF. The CDR3 DNA follows: TGTGCCAGCAGTAGGCAGGAGGACGAGCAGTACTTC.

The chain is built from TRBV6-1 and TRBJ1-2, with D perhaps TRBD1 (6 bases). Trimming removed 2 bases at V and 7 bases at J, with 11 bases between. Germline-derived CDR1 and CDR2 are MNHNS and SASEGT. This CDR3 has 13 residues. The CDR3 region is CASSEPGAGGYTF. In DNA, the CDR3 is TGTGCCAGCAGTGAACCGGGGGCGGGTGGCTACACCTTC.

V is TRBV28 and J is TRBJ2-7, with TRBD1 as a possible D gene (5 bases). Looked up from germline, CDR1 is MDHEN and CDR2 is SYDVKM. The CDR3 sequence is 13 residues long. The V and J ends lost 2 bases and 4 bases respectively, with 9 bases between them. The DNA for the CDR3 is TGTGCCAGCAGTTTAGACAGTTTTTACGAGCAGTACTTC. Its translation: CASSLDSFYEQYF.

This clonotype appeared a single time. The chain combines TRBV6-2 or TRBV6-3 with TRBJ2-7, with a weak D call TRBD1 (5 bases). The V end was cut by 5 bases, the J end by 4 bases, with 12 bases between. The CDR3 covers 13 residues. Germline V gene data show CDR1 as MNHEY and CDR2 as SVGEGT. The CDR3 loop is CASSAGRPYEQYF. The CDR3 bases are TGTGCCAGCAGTGCAGGGCGGCCGTACGAGCAGTACTTC.

V gene TRBV9 combines with J gene TRBJ2-1; possibly TRBD1 for D (8 bases). Looked up from germline, CDR1 is SGDLS and CDR2 is YYNGEE. The CDR3 length is 18 residues. V was shortened by 0 bases and J by 5 bases, with 21 bases between the two germline ends. In nucleotides, the CDR3 is TGTGCCAGCAGCGTAGAATCAACGTGGACAGGGAGGGACAATGAGCAGTTCTTC. Amino acid sequence: CASSVESTWTGRDNEQFF.

This clonotype was observed a handful of times. The V call is TRBV7-9, the J call TRBJ1-1; perhaps TRBD1 as D (6 bases). The ends were cut back, 3 bases at V and 4 bases at J, with 12 bases in the middle. In germline, CDR1 is SEHNR, CDR2 FQNEAQ (reference sequence). The CDR3 loop spans 14 amino acids. Here the CDR3 reads CASSLEGGGTEAFF. For the CDR3, the DNA is TGTGCCAGCAGCTTGGAGGGGGGTGGCACTGAAGCTTTCTTT.

This chain's CDR3 is CASSDSSRNTEAFF. In DNA form, the CDR3 reads TGTGCCAGCAGTGACTCGTCCAGAAACACTGAAGCTTTCTTT. V and J are TRBV6-4 and TRBJ1-1; no firm D call. Germline CDR1 is MRHNA and CDR2 is SNTAGT. This CDR3 comprises 14 residues. V lost 0 bases, J lost 2 bases, and 7 bases lay in between.

V and J are TRBV27 and TRBJ2-1; 7 bases align to TRBD2. Germline CDR1 is MNHEY and CDR2 is SMNVEV (reference sequence). The V and J ends lost 6 bases and 5 bases, in that order; junction bases with no gene match: 7. This CDR3 is 14 amino acids long. Here the CDR3 reads CASRVGGTHNEQFF. CDR3 nucleotide sequence: TGTGCCAGCAGGGTGGGGGGGACGCACAATGAGCAGTTCTTC.

This clonotype was observed a handful of times. The rearrangement uses TRBV4-2 and TRBJ2-1, with TRBD2 identical over 9 bases. The CDR3 runs to 15 residues. Germline loops: CDR1 LGHNA, CDR2 YNFKEQ. The J segment lost 4 bases and the V segment lost 3 bases, leaving 4 bases of the junction unmatched. CDR3 residues: CASSQLAGLYNEQFF. The CDR3 nucleotides are TGTGCCAGCAGCCAGCTAGCGGGGTTGTACAATGAGCAGTTCTTC.

The chain has TRBV20-1 and TRBJ2-7; 8 bases are a match to TRBD1. The ends lost 3 bases at V and 2 bases at J; junction bases unmatched: 9. This CDR3 has 15 amino acids. CDR1 DFQATT and CDR2 SNEGSKA come from the germline V gene (reference sequence). The CDR3 nucleotides read TGCAGTGCTAGGAAGGTAGAGACAGGGGCCTACGAGCAGTACTTC. The encoded protein is CSARKVETGAYEQYF.

The chain combines TRBV7-9 with TRBJ1-1, with 7 nucleotides matching TRBD1. V shed 3 bases and J 7 bases; nucleotides not matched to a gene: 5. CDR1 SEHNR and CDR2 FQNEAQ come from the germline V gene (reference sequence). The CDR3 has 13 residues. Written as DNA, the CDR3 is TGTGCCAGCAGCTTGAACAGGGGAAATGAAGCTTTCTTT. Translating it yields CASSLNRGNEAFF.

This clonotype came up once. The rearrangement joins TRBV7-7 to TRBJ1-6; weak D call: TRBD1 (5 bases). CDR3 length: 15 residues. From germline, CDR1 is SSHAT and CDR2 FNYEAQ (reference sequence). The V and J ends lost 2 bases and 8 bases respectively, with 13 bases between them. DNA of the CDR3: TGTGCCAGCAGCTTAACCTCGGGGCAGGATTCACCCCTCCACTTT. It yields the protein CASSLTSGQDSPLHF.